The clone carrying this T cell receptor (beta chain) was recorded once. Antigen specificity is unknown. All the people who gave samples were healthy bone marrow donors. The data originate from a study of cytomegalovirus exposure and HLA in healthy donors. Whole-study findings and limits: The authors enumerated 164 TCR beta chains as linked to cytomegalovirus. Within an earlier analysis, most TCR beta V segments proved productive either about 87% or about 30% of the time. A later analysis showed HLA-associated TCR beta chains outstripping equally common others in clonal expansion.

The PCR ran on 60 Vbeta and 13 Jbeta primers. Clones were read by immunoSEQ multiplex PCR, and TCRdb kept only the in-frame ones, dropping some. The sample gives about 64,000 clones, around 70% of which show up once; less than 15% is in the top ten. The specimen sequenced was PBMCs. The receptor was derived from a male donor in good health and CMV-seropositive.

The CDR3 nucleotides are TGTGCCAGCAGCTTGGTCGGGACAGATACGCAGTATTTT. Protein sequence: CASSLVGTDTQYF. V is TRBV13 and J is TRBJ2-3; no definite D call. CDR1 and CDR2 (germline): PRHDT, FYEKMQ (reference sequence). The CDR3 is 13 amino acids. V shed 3 bases and J shed 3 bases, with 7 bases lying between them.